This is a list of T cell receptor beta chains from one sample in a study of CD8 T cells in Susac syndrome. Via MiXCR, TCRdb re-called the immunoSEQ multiplex PCR reads, giving one row per CDR3 protein. The sample records about 240,000 distinct CDR3 sequences, about 96% being singletons. The sequencing sample was made of CD4+ T cells from PBMCs. Source of these receptors: a human donor with Susac syndrome. Both conserved end residues are part of each CDR3. The order of the fields is clone size, J gene, V gene, CDR3 length, D gene, CDR3 protein, CDR3 DNA. A D gene is named only where the DNA matches it firmly. Part of the rows lack a size; the others show once, few, many or a class for expanded clones.

>NA|TRBJ1-1|TRBV7-9|14|NA
CASSLADRRGGAFF
TGTGCCAGCAGCTTAGCTGACCGACGAGGGGGAGCTTTCTTT
>NA|TRBJ2-6|TRBV6-4|16|NA
CASSREGNPGANVLTF
TGTGCCAGCAGCAGAGAGGGGAATCCTGGGGCCAACGTCCTGACTTTC
>NA|TRBJ1-1|TRBV27|15|NA
CASSLSWGVNAEAFF
TGTGCCAGCAGTTTATCGTGGGGAGTTAATGCTGAAGCTTTCTTT
>NA|TRBJ2-2|TRBV29-1|17|TRBD2
CSVVTSGRAANTGELFF
TGCAGCGTTGTGACTAGCGGGAGGGCTGCGAACACCGGGGAGCTGTTTTTT
>NA|TRBJ1-2|TRBV5-4|15|NA
CASSLLRGVDYGYTF
TGTGCCAGCAGCTTGTTACGGGGGGTAGACTATGGCTACACCTTC
>NA|TRBJ2-7|TRBV1|15|NA
CTSSQDPRIVDEQYF
TGCACCAGCAGCCAAGATCCGCGGATCGTAGACGAGCAGTACTTC
>NA|TRBJ2-5|TRBV25-1|14|NA
CASSEFGGQETQYF
TGTGCCAGCAGTGAATTCGGGGGGCAGGAGACCCAGTACTTC
>once|TRBJ2-2|TRBV11-2|14|NA
CASSFSAYTGELFF
TGTGCCAGCAGCTTTTCTGCGTACACCGGGGAGCTGTTTTTT
>NA|TRBJ2-3|TRBV29-1|12|NA
CSVEDGSSPQYF
TGCAGCGTTGAAGATGGTAGTTCCCCGCAGTATTTT
>NA|TRBJ2-7|TRBV4-1|15|NA
CASSLGEAVSYEQYF
TGCGCCAGCAGCCTAGGGGAAGCGGTCAGTTACGAGCAGTACTTC
>NA|TRBJ1-5|TRBV30|15|NA
CAWSVRGVSNQPQHF
TGTGCCTGGAGTGTACGTGGGGTCAGCAATCAGCCCCAGCATTTT
>NA|TRBJ2-3|TRBV20-1|16|TRBD2
CSATAGLADTGDTQYF
TGCAGTGCTACGGCAGGACTAGCGGATACGGGAGATACGCAGTATTTT
>NA|TRBJ1-1|TRBV20-1|15|NA
CSANTQVTMNTEAFF
TGCAGTGCTAACACACAGGTAACAATGAACACTGAAGCTTTCTTT
>NA|TRBJ2-3|TRBV28|14|NA
CASKVGPGTDTQYF
NA
>NA|TRBJ2-7|TRBV7-6|15|NA
CASSEVSGYSYEQYF
TGTGCCAGCAGCGAAGTCTCGGGTTATTCCTACGAGCAGTACTTC
>NA|TRBJ2-7|TRBV28|11|TRBD1
CALGTGGLQYF
TGTGCCCTAGGGACAGGGGGTTTGCAGTACTTC
>NA|TRBJ1-5|TRBV24-1|16|NA
CATSDSGRHDGQPQHF
TGTGCCACAAGTGATTCTGGGAGGCATGATGGCCAGCCCCAGCATTTT
>NA|TRBJ2-5|TRBV27|17|TRBD2
CASSPTGGGPIKETQYF
TGTGCCAGCAGTCCGACGGGGGGAGGCCCCATCAAAGAGACCCAGTACTTC
>once|TRBJ1-1|TRBV5-1|13|NA
CASSLGDNTEAFF
TGCGCCAGCAGCTTGGGAGATAACACTGAAGCTTTCTTT
>NA|TRBJ1-5|TRBV6-2/TRBV6-3|13|NA
CASSYSLPQPQHF
TGTGCCAGCAGTTACAGTCTCCCTCAGCCCCAGCATTTT
>NA|TRBJ1-1|TRBV3-1|13|NA
CASSQMLATEAFF
TGTGCCAGCAGCCAAATGCTTGCCACTGAAGCTTTCTTT
>NA|TRBJ2-7|TRBV7-9|13|TRBD2
CASIQLAAKEQYF
TGTGCCAGCATCCAACTAGCGGCGAAAGAGCAGTACTTC
>NA|TRBJ2-7|TRBV29-1|16|TRBD2
CSVEDPGLAGEYEQYF
TGCAGCGTGGAGGATCCGGGACTAGCGGGAGAATACGAGCAGTACTTC
>NA|TRBJ2-6|TRBV29-1|16|NA
CSVPRGGGPGANVLTF
TGCAGCGTTCCCCGGGGAGGGGGCCCTGGGGCCAACGTCCTGACTTTC
>NA|TRBJ1-2|TRBV30|14|NA
CAWSVRRAAYGYTF
TGTGCCTGGAGTGTACGTCGGGCAGCCTATGGCTACACCTTC
>NA|TRBJ2-1|TRBV7-9|15|NA
CASSAKGGSRNEQFF
TGTGCCAGCAGCGCCAAGGGCGGTTCCCGCAATGAGCAGTTCTTC
>NA|TRBJ2-1|TRBV29-1|11|NA
CSAEPGDEQFF
TGCAGCGCTGAACCAGGGGATGAGCAGTTCTTC
>NA|TRBJ2-1|TRBV18|16|NA
CASSPPAIGAYNEQFF
TGTGCCAGCTCACCACCGGCTATCGGGGCCTACAATGAGCAGTTCTTC
>NA|TRBJ1-2|TRBV12-3/TRBV12-4|14|NA
CASNPPSRDYGYTF
TGTGCCAGCAACCCTCCAAGCAGGGATTATGGCTACACCTTC
>NA|TRBJ2-7|TRBV6-2/TRBV6-3|15|NA
CASKRNTAASYEQYF
TGTGCCAGCAAACGAAACACTGCGGCCAGCTACGAGCAGTACTTC
>few|TRBJ2-7|TRBV6-6|12|NA
CASSPLAYEQYF
TGTGCCAGCAGCCCTCTAGCCTACGAGCAGTACTTC
>NA|TRBJ2-6|TRBV6-4|16|NA
CASSGTRGSGANVLTF
TGTGCCAGCAGTGGGACAAGGGGCTCTGGGGCCAACGTCCTGACTTTC
>once|TRBJ2-1|TRBV7-2|15|TRBD2
CASSPPSGTYNEQFF
TGTGCCAGCAGCCCTCCTAGCGGGACCTACAATGAGCAGTTCTTC
>NA|TRBJ2-7|TRBV3-1|16|NA
CASSLNPGRGTYEQYF
TGTGCCAGCAGCCTGAACCCGGGACGAGGAACCTACGAGCAGTACTTC
>NA|TRBJ1-4|TRBV19|11|NA
CASSNLVKLFF
TGTGCCAGTAGTAATCTCGTTAAACTGTTTTTT
>NA|TRBJ2-1|TRBV29-1|16|TRBD2
CSVETPLSGSGNEQFF
TGCAGCGTTGAGACCCCGCTGAGCGGGAGCGGGAATGAGCAGTTCTTC
>NA|TRBJ1-2|TRBV15|14|TRBD1
CATSRGDRGYGYTF
TGTGCCACCAGCAGAGGGGACAGGGGATATGGCTACACCTTC
>once|TRBJ2-2|TRBV29-1|12|NA
CSVGLGEGELFF
TGCAGCGTTGGTCTGGGGGAAGGGGAGCTGTTTTTT
>NA|TRBJ2-3|TRBV5-4|16|TRBD2
CASSLGLAGPGVTQYF
TGTGCCAGCAGCTTGGGACTAGCGGGGCCCGGGGTTACGCAGTATTTT
>NA|TRBJ1-5|TRBV28|12|NA
CASGGSNQPQHF
TGTGCCAGTGGGGGTAGCAATCAGCCCCAGCATTTT
>NA|TRBJ2-5|TRBV5-1|13|NA
CASSPGREETQYF
TGCGCCAGCAGCCCGGGGAGAGAGGAGACCCAGTACTTC
>NA|TRBJ1-1|TRBV7-8|14|TRBD1
CASSFRQGSTEAFF
TGTGCCAGCAGCTTTCGACAGGGGAGCACTGAAGCTTTCTTT
>NA|TRBJ2-4|TRBV20-1|13|NA
CSAREVAKNIQYF
TGCAGTGCTAGGGAAGTAGCCAAAAACATTCAGTACTTC
>NA|TRBJ1-1|TRBV6-2/TRBV6-3|13|NA
CASNRPMNTEAFF
TGTGCCAGCAATCGCCCCATGAACACTGAAGCTTTCTTT
>NA|TRBJ1-1|TRBV2|12|NA
CASRVDASKAFF
TGTGCCAGCAGGGTGGATGCTTCGAAGGCTTTCTTT
>few|TRBJ2-7|TRBV12-3/TRBV12-4|12|NA
CASSPRVYEQYF
TGTGCCAGCAGTCCTAGGGTCTACGAGCAGTACTTC
>NA|TRBJ2-2|TRBV18|15|NA
CASSPRDTNTGELFF
TGTGCCAGCTCGCCCCGGGACACCAACACCGGGGAGCTGTTTTTT
>NA|TRBJ2-3|TRBV7-3|14|TRBD2
CASSSSGWGDTQYF
TGTGCCAGCAGTTCTAGCGGATGGGGGGATACGCAGTATTTT
>NA|TRBJ2-1|TRBV4-2|17|TRBD2
CASSQDRGLAANNEQFF
TGTGCCAGCAGCCAAGATAGGGGACTAGCGGCAAACAATGAGCAGTTCTTC
>NA|TRBJ2-3|TRBV14|17|NA
CASSQDRDTHFTDTQYF
TGTGCCAGCAGCCAAGACCGGGACACGCACTTCACAGATACGCAGTATTTT
>NA|TRBJ2-3|TRBV5-4|16|TRBD2
CASSLLGGGSRDTQYF
TGTGCCAGCAGCTTGCTTGGTGGCGGGAGCAGGGATACGCAGTATTTT
>NA|TRBJ1-3|TRBV30|14|NA
CAWTGAWGGNTIYF
TGTGCCTGGACGGGTGCCTGGGGTGGAAACACCATATATTTT
>NA|TRBJ2-5|TRBV7-9|16|TRBD1
CASSPGTGAYQETQYF
TGTGCCAGCAGCCCGGGGACAGGGGCCTACCAAGAGACCCAGTACTTC
>NA|TRBJ2-7|TRBV4-1|14|TRBD1
CASSQTGTGAEQYF
TGCGCCAGCAGCCAGACCGGGACAGGGGCCGAGCAGTACTTC
>NA|TRBJ2-1|TRBV30|12|NA
CAWNTAFNEQFF
TGTGCCTGGAATACAGCTTTCAATGAGCAGTTCTTC
>NA|TRBJ2-5|TRBV20-1|13|TRBD2
CSARLAGGETQYF
TGCAGTGCTAGGCTAGCGGGAGGTGAGACCCAGTACTTC
>NA|TRBJ2-1|TRBV6-2/TRBV6-3|15|NA
CASSDTRSVNNEQFF
TGTGCCAGCAGCGATACTAGGTCTGTGAACAATGAGCAGTTCTTC
>NA|TRBJ1-2|TRBV20-1|14|TRBD1
CSARTGGRSYGYTF
TGCAGTGCTAGAACAGGGGGCCGAAGCTATGGCTACACCTTC
>NA|TRBJ1-2|TRBV30|11|NA
CAWSPSGGYTF
TGTGCCTGGAGTCCAAGCGGTGGCTACACCTTC